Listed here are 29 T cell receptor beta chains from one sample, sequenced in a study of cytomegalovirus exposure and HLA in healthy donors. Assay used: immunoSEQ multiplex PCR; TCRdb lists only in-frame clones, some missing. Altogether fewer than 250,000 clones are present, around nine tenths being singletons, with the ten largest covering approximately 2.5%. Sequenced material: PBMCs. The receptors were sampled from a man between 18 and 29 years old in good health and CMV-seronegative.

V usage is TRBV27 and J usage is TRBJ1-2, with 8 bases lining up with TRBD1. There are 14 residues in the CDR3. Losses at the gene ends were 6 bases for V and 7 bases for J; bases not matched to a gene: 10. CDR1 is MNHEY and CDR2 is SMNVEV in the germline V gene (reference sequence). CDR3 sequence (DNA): TGTGCCAGCAGACGACAGGGGTTGGGCCGTGGCTACACCTTC. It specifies CASRRQGLGRGYTF.

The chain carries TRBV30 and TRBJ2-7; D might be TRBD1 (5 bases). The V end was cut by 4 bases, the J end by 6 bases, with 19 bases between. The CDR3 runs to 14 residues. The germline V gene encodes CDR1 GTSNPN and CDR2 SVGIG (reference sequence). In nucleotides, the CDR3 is TGTGCCTGGATAGGTATAGGACATCTCGGCGAGCAGTACTTC. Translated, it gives CAWIGIGHLGEQYF.

The CDR3 DNA reads as TGTGCCAGCAGCCCCGGGACTACCCCCTACGAGCAGTACTTC. It codes for CASSPGTTPYEQYF. The V call is TRBV5-4, the J call TRBJ2-7, with 7 bases lining up with TRBD2. The V segment lost 4 bases and the J segment 2 bases; nucleotides outside the gene matches: 6. The germline V gene has CDR1 SGHNT and CDR2 YYREEE (reference sequence). The CDR3 loop spans 14 amino acids.

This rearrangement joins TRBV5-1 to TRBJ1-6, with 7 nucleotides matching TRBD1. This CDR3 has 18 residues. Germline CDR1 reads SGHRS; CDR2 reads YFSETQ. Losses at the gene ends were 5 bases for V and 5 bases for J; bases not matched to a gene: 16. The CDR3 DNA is TGCGCCAGCAGTTTGCTCCCTCGTCAACAGGGGAATAATTCACCCCTCCACTTT. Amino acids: CASSLLPRQQGNNSPLHF.

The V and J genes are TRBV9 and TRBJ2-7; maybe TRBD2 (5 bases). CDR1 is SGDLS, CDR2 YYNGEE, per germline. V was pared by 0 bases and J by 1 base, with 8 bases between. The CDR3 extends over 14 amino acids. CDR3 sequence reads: CASSVGGISYEQYF. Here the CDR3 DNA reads TGTGCCAGCAGCGTAGGAGGGATTTCCTACGAGCAGTACTTC.

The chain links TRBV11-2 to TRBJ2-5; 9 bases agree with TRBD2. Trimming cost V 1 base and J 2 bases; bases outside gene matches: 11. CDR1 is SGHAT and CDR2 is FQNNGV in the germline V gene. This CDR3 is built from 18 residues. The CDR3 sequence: CASSLGPPAGGLQETQYF. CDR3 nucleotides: TGTGCCAGCAGCTTAGGGCCCCCTGCGGGGGGGCTTCAAGAGACCCAGTACTTC.

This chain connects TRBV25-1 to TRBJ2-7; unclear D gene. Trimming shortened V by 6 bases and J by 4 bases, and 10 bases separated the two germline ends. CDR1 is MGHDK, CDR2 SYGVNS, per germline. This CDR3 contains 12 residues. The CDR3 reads CASSPFGYEQYF. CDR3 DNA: TGTGCCAGCAGCCCCTTCGGTTACGAGCAGTACTTC.

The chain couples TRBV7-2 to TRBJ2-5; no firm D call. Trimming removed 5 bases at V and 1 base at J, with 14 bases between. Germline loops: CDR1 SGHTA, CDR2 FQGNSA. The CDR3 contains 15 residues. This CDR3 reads CASSRLPNPQETQYF. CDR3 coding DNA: TGTGCCAGCAGCCGACTTCCGAATCCCCAAGAGACCCAGTACTTC.

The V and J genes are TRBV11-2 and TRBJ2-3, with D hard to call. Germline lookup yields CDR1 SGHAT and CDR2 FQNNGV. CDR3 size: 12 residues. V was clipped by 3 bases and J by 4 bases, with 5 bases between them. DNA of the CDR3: TGTGCCAGCAGCTTTATCCCAGATACGCAGTATTTT. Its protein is CASSFIPDTQYF.

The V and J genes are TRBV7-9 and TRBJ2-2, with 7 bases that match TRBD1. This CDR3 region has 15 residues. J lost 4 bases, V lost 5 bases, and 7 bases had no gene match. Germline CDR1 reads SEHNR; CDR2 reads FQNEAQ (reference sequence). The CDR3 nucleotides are TGTGCCAGCAGCCGCCCAGGGGGTAGCACCGGGGAGCTGTTTTTT. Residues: CASSRPGGSTGELFF.

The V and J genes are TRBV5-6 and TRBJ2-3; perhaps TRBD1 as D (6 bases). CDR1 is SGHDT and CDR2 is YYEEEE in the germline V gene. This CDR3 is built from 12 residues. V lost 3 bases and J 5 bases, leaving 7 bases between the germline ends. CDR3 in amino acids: CASSSRGDTQYF. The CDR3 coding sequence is TGTGCCAGCAGCTCCAGGGGAGATACGCAGTATTTT.

CDR3 sequence: CASSPGQLRSYEQYF. The CDR3 nucleotides are TGTGCCAGCAGTCCAGGACAGCTAAGATCCTACGAGCAGTACTTC. This sequence joins TRBV28 and TRBJ2-7; D possibly corresponds to TRBD1 (6 bases). The CDR3 is 15 amino acids. V gave up 5 bases and J gave up 1 base, with 15 bases separating them. In germline, CDR1 is MDHEN, CDR2 SYDVKM.

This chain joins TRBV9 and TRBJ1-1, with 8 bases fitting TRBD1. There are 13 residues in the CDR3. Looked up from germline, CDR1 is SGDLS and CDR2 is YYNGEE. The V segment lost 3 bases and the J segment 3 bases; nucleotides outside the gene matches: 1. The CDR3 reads CASSEDRDTEAFF. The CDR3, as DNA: TGTGCCAGCAGCGAGGACAGGGACACTGAAGCTTTCTTT.

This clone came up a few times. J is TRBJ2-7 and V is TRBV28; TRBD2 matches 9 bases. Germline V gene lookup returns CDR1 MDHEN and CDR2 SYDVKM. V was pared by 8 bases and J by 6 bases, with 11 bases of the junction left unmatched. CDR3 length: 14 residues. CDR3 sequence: CASANSGSVPEQYF. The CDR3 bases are TGTGCCAGCGCTAATAGCGGGAGTGTCCCCGAGCAGTACTTC.

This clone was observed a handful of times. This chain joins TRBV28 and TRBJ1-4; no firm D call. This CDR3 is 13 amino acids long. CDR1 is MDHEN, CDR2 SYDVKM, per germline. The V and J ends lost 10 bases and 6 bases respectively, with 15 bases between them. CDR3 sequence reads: CATRLAVHEKLFF. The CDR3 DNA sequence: TGTGCCACCCGCCTTGCAGTACATGAAAAACTGTTTTTT.

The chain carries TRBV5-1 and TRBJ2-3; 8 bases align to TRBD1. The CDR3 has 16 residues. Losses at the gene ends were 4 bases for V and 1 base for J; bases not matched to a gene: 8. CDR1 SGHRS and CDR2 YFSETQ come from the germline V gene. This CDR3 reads CASSPAGGVGTDTQYF. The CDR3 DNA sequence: TGCGCCAGCAGCCCGGCAGGGGGCGTGGGCACAGATACGCAGTATTTT.

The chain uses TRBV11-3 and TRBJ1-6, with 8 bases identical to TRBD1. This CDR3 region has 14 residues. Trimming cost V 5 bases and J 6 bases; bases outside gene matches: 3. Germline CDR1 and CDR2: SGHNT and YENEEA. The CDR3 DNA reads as TGTGCCAGCAGCCTCGGACAGGGTAATTCACCCCTCCACTTT. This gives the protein CASSLGQGNSPLHF.

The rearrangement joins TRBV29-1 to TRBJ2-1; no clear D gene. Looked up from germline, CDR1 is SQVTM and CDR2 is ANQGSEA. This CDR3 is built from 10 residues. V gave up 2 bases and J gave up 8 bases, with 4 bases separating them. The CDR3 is CSVELHEQFF. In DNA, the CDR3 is TGCAGCGTTGAACTACATGAGCAGTTCTTC.

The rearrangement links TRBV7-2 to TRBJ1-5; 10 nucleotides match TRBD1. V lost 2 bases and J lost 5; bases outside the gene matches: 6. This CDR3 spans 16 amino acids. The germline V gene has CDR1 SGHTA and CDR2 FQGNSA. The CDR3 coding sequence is TGTGCCAGCAGCTTATGGGGACAGGGGATATATCAGCCCCAGCATTTT. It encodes CASSLWGQGIYQPQHF.

The CDR3 reads CASSPLFSGSSYEQYF. In nucleotides, the CDR3 is TGCGCCAGCAGCCCATTATTCAGCGGGAGTTCCTACGAGCAGTACTTC. This chain connects TRBV4-3 to TRBJ2-7, with 8 bases identical to TRBD2. Unmatched junction bases numbered 9, after V lost 4 bases and J lost 1 base. This CDR3 is 16 amino acids long. From germline, CDR1 is LGHNA and CDR2 YSLEER.

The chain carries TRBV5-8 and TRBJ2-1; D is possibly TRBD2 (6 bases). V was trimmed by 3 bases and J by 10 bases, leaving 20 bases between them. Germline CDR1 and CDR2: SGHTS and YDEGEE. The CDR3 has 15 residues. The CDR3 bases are TGTGCCAGCAGCTGGCGGGACGCTTCATTCCAGGAGCAGTTCTTC. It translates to CASSWRDASFQEQFF.

The CDR3 coding sequence is TGCGCCAGCAGCCAGAAGACTCAGGGGGACTCCTATGGCTACACCTTC. This codes for CASSQKTQGDSYGYTF. This chain uses TRBV4-1 with TRBJ1-2, with 7 bases fitting TRBD1. V gave up 3 bases and J gave up 4 bases; unmatched junction bases: 11. The CDR3 contains 16 residues. Germline assignment: CDR1 MGHRA and CDR2 YSYEKL.

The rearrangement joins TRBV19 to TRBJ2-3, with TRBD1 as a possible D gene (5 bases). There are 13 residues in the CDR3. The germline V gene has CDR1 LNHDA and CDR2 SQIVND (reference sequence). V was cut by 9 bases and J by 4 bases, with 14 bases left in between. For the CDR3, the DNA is TGTGCCAGCAGTCGACAGCAAGCAGATACGCAGTATTTT. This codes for CASSRQQADTQYF.

Written as DNA, the CDR3 is TGTGCCAGCAGGGAGGAAGGAAATCTACGAGAGACCCAGTACTTC. This encodes CASREEGNLRETQYF. This chain joins TRBV27 and TRBJ2-5; possibly TRBD2 for D (5 bases). Per germline, CDR1 MNHEY and CDR2 SMNVEV (reference sequence). CDR3 length: 15 residues. The V gene lost 6 bases and the J gene lost 4 bases, with 18 bases spanning the gap.

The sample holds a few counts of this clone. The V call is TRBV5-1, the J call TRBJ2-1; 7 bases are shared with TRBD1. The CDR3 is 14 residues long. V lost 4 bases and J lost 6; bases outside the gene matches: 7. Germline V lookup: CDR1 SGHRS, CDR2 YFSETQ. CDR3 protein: CASSMSGQTNEQFF. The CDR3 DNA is TGCGCCAGCAGCATGTCGGGACAGACCAATGAGCAGTTCTTC. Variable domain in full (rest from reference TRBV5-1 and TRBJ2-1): KAGVTQTPRYLIKTRGQQVTLSCSPISGHRSVSWYQQTPGQGLQFLFEYFSETQRNKGNFPGRFSGRQFSNSRSEMNVSTLELGDSALYLCASSMSGQTNEQFFGPGTRLTVL.

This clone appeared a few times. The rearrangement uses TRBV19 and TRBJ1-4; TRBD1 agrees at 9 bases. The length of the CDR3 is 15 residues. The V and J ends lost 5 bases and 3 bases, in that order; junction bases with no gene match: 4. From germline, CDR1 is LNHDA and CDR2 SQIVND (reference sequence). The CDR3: CASSAWTGANEKLFF. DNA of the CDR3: TGTGCCAGTAGTGCCTGGACAGGGGCTAATGAAAAACTGTTTTTT.

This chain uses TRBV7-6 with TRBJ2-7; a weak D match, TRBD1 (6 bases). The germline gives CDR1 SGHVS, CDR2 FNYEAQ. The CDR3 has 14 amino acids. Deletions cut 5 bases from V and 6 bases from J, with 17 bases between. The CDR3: CASSLALQGGEQYF. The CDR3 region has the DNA TGTGCCAGCAGCCTGGCCCTACAGGGTGGCGAGCAGTACTTC.

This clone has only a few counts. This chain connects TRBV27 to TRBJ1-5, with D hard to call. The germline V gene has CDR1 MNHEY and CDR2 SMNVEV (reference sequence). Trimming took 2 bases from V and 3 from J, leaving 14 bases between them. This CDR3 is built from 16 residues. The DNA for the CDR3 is TGTGCCAGCAGTTTAGCGTGGGGAGAGGTCAATCAGCCCCAGCATTTT. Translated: CASSLAWGEVNQPQHF.

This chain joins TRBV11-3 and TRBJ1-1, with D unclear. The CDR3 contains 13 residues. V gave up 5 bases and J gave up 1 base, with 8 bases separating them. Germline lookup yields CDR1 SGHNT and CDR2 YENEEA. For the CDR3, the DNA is TGTGCCAGCAGCCGCAAACAGAACACTGAAGCTTTCTTT. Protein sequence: CASSRKQNTEAFF.